This TCR beta chain was recovered during a study of T cell changes during pregnancy in multiple sclerosis. This CDR3 spans 15 amino acids. Germline V CDR1 and CDR2: MNHNS, SASEGT. Between the trimmed V and J ends, which lost 7 bases and 3 bases, there was a span of 18 bases. This clone appeared once. The protocol was immunoSEQ multiplex PCR, while the TCRdb copy is restricted to in-frame clones and leaves out a portion. Among 20,000 to 30,000 clones listed, around nine tenths were seen once. This sequence originates from a female donor in good health, enrolled as a control in a pregnancy study. The sample here was CD8+ T cells from peripheral blood mononuclear cells, taken in the third trimester of pregnancy. The chain employs TRBV6-1 and TRBJ2-5; D unclear. In DNA form, the CDR3 reads TGTGCCAGCACCACCCTCCCAGGAAAGGAAGAGACCCAGTACTTC. Protein sequence: CASTTLPGKEETQYF.